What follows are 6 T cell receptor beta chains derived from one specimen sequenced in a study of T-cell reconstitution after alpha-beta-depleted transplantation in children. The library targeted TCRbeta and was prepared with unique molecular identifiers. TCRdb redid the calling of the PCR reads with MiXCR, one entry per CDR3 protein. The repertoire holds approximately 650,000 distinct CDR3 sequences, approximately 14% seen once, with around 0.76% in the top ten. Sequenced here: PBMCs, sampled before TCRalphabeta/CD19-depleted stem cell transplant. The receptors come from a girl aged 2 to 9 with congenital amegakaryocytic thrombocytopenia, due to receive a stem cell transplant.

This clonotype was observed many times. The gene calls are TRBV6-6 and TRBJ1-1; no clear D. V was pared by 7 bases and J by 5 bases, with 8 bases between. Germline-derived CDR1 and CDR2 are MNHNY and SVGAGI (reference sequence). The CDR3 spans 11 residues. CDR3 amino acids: CASKMGTEAFF. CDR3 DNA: TGTGCCAGCAAGATGGGGACTGAAGCTTTCTTT.

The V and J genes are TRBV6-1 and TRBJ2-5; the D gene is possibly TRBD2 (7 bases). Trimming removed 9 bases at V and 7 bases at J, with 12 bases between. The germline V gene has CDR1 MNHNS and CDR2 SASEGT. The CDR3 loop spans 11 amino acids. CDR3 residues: CASGRGGTQYF. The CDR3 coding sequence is TGTGCCAGTGGGAGGGGGGGGACCCAGTACTTC.

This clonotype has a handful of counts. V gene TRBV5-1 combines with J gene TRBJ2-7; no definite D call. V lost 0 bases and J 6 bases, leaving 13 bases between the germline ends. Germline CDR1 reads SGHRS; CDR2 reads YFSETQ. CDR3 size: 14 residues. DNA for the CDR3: TGCGCCAGCAGCTTGGCCGTGGGCGGCTCCGAGCAGTACTTC. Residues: CASSLAVGGSEQYF. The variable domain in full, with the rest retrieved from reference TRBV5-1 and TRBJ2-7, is KAGVTQTPRYLIKTRGQQVTLSCSPISGHRSVSWYQQTPGQGLQFLFEYFSETQRNKGNFPGRFSGRQFSNSRSEMNVSTLELGDSALYLCASSLAVGGSEQYFGPGTRLTVT.

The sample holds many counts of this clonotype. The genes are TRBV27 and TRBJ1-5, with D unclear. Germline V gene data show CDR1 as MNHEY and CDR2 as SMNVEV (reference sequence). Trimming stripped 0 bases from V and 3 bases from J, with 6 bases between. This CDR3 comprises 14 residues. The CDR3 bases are TGTGCCAGCAGTTTATCTGGGGACAATCAGCCCCAGCATTTT. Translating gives CASSLSGDNQPQHF.

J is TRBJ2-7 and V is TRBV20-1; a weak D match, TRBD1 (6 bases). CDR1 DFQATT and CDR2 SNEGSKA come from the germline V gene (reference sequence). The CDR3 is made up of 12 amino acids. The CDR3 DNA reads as TGCAGCGGATCAGGGGACTCCTACGAGCAGTACTTC. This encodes CSGSGDSYEQYF.

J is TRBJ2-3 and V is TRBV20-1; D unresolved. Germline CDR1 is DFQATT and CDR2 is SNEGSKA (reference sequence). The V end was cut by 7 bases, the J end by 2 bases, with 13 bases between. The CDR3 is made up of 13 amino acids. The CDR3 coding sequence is TGCAGTGAGGAGCGTAAAAACACAGATACGCAGTATTTT. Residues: CSEERKNTDTQYF.